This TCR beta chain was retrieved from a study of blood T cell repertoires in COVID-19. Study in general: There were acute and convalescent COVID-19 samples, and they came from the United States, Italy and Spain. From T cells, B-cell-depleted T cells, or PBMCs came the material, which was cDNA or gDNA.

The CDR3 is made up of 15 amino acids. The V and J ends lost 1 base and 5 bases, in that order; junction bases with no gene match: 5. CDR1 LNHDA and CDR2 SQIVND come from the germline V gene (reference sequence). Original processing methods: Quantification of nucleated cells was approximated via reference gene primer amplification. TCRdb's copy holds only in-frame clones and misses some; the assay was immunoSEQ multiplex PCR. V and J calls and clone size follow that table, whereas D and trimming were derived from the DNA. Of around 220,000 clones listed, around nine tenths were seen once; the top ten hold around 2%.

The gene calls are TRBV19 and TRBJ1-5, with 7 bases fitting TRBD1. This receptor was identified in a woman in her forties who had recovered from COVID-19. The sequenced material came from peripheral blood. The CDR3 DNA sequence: TGTGCCAGTAGTATAGTCAGGGGGAGTTATCAGCCCCAGCATTTT. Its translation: CASSIVRGSYQPQHF.